This T cell receptor (beta chain) was sequenced during a study of shared clonotypes between healthy human individuals. Study overall: Serving as donors were a couple of women and a few men, whose ages spanned 18 to 49.

Deep was the level used in running the assay. Unsorted PBMC DNA was sequenced on ten immunoSEQ deep assay plates. Sequencing used immunoSEQ multiplex PCR; TCRdb keeps in-frame clones, though not all of them. This table has about half a million clones, approximately 82% appearing once. This clone has a handful of counts. CDR3 length: 12 amino acids. Germline-derived CDR1 and CDR2 are MDHEN and SYDVKM. Trimming pared 6 bases from V and 5 bases from J, leaving 10 bases between. Researchers drew on about 94 million PBMCs for genomic DNA from unsorted samples. The rearrangement links TRBV28 to TRBJ1-2, with D possibly being TRBD1 (5 bases). This receptor was obtained from a woman in her 40s in good health. Some clones in this sample may be carry-over from other donors' samples. What was sequenced was PBMCs. Here the CDR3 DNA reads TGTGCCAGCAGCCCCGGGACTTATGGCTACACCTTC. Protein: CASSPGTYGYTF.